Following are 28 T cell receptor beta chains from one sample sequenced in a study of blood T cell repertoires in COVID-19. The assay was immunoSEQ multiplex PCR, and TCRdb's table has in-frame clones only and misses some. Of tens of thousands of clones listed, under 90% are singletons. Material: peripheral blood. The receptor set was obtained from a man between 65 and 85 years old who had recovered from COVID-19.

The chain couples TRBV30 to TRBJ2-2; 8 positions match TRBD1. CDR1 is GTSNPN, CDR2 SVGIG, per germline (reference sequence). This CDR3 is built from 16 residues. Trimming cost V 1 base and J 0 bases; bases outside gene matches: 4. CDR3 region: CAWSAPDRANTGELFF. The CDR3 DNA follows: TGTGCCTGGAGTGCTCCGGACAGGGCGAACACCGGGGAGCTGTTTTTT.

This chain links TRBV28 with TRBJ1-2, with 8 bases matching TRBD1. The germline CDR1 and CDR2 sequences are MDHEN and SYDVKM. The junction had 14 bases not matched to a gene; V was cut back by 9 bases and J by 8 bases. The CDR3 sequence is 14 residues long. The CDR3 loop is CASKTIQGAWGYTF. Here the CDR3 DNA reads TGTGCCAGTAAAACCATCCAGGGGGCTTGGGGCTACACCTTC.

This chain joins TRBV5-5 and TRBJ2-5; 7 nucleotides line up with TRBD2. The V gene end was trimmed by 4 bases and the J gene end by 5 bases; junction bases not matched to a gene: 11. Germline CDR1 SGHKS, CDR2 YYEKEE (reference sequence). The CDR3 is made up of 15 amino acids. The CDR3 sequence is CASSLAGVLRETQYF. The CDR3 DNA reads as TGTGCCAGCAGCCTGGCGGGGGTGCTTAGGGAGACCCAGTACTTC. Based on the CDR3 plus reference TRBV5-5 and TRBJ2-5, the full variable domain is DAGVTQSPTHLIKTRGQQVTLRCSPISGHKSVSWYQQVLGQGPQFIFQYYEKEERGRGNFPDRFSARQFPNYSSELNVNALLLGDSALYLCASSLAGVLRETQYFGPGTRLLVL.

This clone was observed a single time. The V and J genes are TRBV19 and TRBJ2-7; 7 nucleotides match TRBD1. The CDR3 has 12 amino acids. V shed 8 bases and J 5 bases; nucleotides not matched to a gene: 6. Germline CDR1 LNHDA, CDR2 SQIVND (reference sequence). CDR3 sequence (DNA): TGTGCCAGTCGCGACAGGGCCAACGAGCAGTACTTC. Amino acid sequence: CASRDRANEQYF.

This chain links TRBV4-2 with TRBJ2-1, with 11 bases aligning to TRBD2. The CDR3 runs 21 residues. V gave up 0 bases and J gave up 1 base; unmatched junction bases: 14. Germline V gene data show CDR1 as LGHNA and CDR2 as YNFKEQ. The CDR3 region is CASSQEVTTSGVRMSYNEQFF. The DNA of the CDR3 is TGTGCCAGCAGCCAAGAAGTAACGACTAGCGGGGTTCGTATGTCCTACAATGAGCAGTTCTTC.

This rearrangement joins TRBV19 to TRBJ2-2; 9 bases fit TRBD2. Germline-derived CDR1 and CDR2 are LNHDA and SQIVND (reference sequence). The V and J ends lost 4 bases and 6 bases, in that order; junction bases with no gene match: 9. This CDR3 is built from 16 residues. The DNA for the CDR3 is TGTGCCAGTAGTACCATCTTGCGGGGGGGTTCCGGGGAGCTGTTTTTT. Translated, it gives CASSTILRGGSGELFF.

V usage is TRBV7-2 and J usage is TRBJ1-2, with D tentatively TRBD1 (6 bases). The CDR3 has 16 residues. Per the germline V gene, CDR1 is SGHTA and CDR2 is FQGNSA. V was shortened by 5 bases and J by 2 bases, with 18 bases between the two germline ends. CDR3 sequence (DNA): TGTGCCAGCAGCCCAGAAACAGGGTGGGGAAACTATGGCTACACCTTC. Translating it yields CASSPETGWGNYGYTF.

The chain joins TRBV6-5 to TRBJ2-2, with a weak D call TRBD2 (6 bases). This CDR3 has 15 amino acids. Germline V gene data show CDR1 as MNHEY and CDR2 as SVGAGI. V gave up 6 bases and J gave up 7 bases, with 18 bases separating them. The CDR3 region is CASSLTYVGGGELFF. The CDR3 nucleotides read TGTGCCAGCAGCCTAACCTACGTGGGAGGCGGGGAGCTGTTTTTT.

V usage is TRBV6-6 and J usage is TRBJ2-1; D not resolved. CDR1 MNHNY and CDR2 SVGAGI come from the germline V gene (reference sequence). The CDR3 runs to 11 residues. The V and J ends lost 8 bases and 9 bases respectively, with 11 bases between them. The CDR3 loop reads CASGLRSEQFF. In DNA form, the CDR3 reads TGTGCCAGCGGATTACGGAGTGAGCAGTTCTTC.

This sequence joins TRBV7-9 and TRBJ1-3; D not certain. The CDR3 loop spans 16 amino acids. Germline V gene lookup returns CDR1 SEHNR and CDR2 FQNEAQ (reference sequence). With 7 bases removed from V and 0 bases from J, the gap between germline ends came to 16 bases. CDR3 protein: CASTRGSDNSGNTIYF. The CDR3 nucleotides are TGTGCCAGCACTCGGGGTTCCGACAACTCTGGAAACACCATATATTTT.

The rearrangement uses TRBV10-3 and TRBJ1-2; no clear D gene. CDR3 length: 14 amino acids. V gave up 3 bases and J gave up 3 bases, with 11 bases separating them. The germline V gene encodes CDR1 ENHRY and CDR2 SYGVKD. The CDR3, as DNA: TGTGCCATCAGTGACATAGCCCTGGACTATGGCTACACCTTC. This translates into CAISDIALDYGYTF.

This chain joins TRBV14 and TRBJ2-3, with TRBD2 identical over 7 bases. The CDR3 is 15 residues long. The V gene's germline CDR1 is SGHDN and CDR2 FVKESK. V lost 6 bases to trimming and J lost 9 bases; unmatched junction nucleotides: 15. The CDR3 loop reads CASSIGGSPLGTQYF. The CDR3 coding sequence is TGTGCCAGCAGTATCGGGGGGTCCCCCCTAGGGACGCAGTATTTT.

The rearrangement joins TRBV9 to TRBJ1-2, with D possibly TRBD1 on 6 matching bases. The germline V gene encodes CDR1 SGDLS and CDR2 YYNGEE. Deletions cut 3 bases from V and 4 bases from J, with 16 bases between. This CDR3 is built from 15 residues. The CDR3 sequence: CASSAPQGPLYGYTF. The CDR3 nucleotides are TGTGCCAGCAGCGCCCCACAGGGCCCACTCTATGGCTACACCTTC.

J is TRBJ1-5 and V is TRBV15; 9 positions agree with TRBD1. This CDR3 comprises 13 residues. Trimming at V came to 6 bases and at J to 6 bases, leaving 3 bases not matched to a gene. Germline values: CDR1 LNHNV, CDR2 YYDKDF (reference sequence). The DNA of the CDR3 is TGTGCCACCAGGAGACAGGGGGGTCAGCCCCAGCATTTT. Its protein is CATRRQGGQPQHF.

This clone has a single count. This rearrangement joins TRBV7-9 to TRBJ1-4; 7 bases agree with TRBD1. Germline V gives CDR1 SEHNR, CDR2 FQNEAQ (reference sequence). The CDR3 length is 17 residues. V dropped 5 bases and J dropped 0; count of bases not matched to a gene: 9. The CDR3 is CASSARQGPTTNEKLFF. The CDR3 nucleotides are TGTGCCAGCAGCGCCCGACAGGGACCGACAACTAATGAAAAACTGTTTTTT.

The rearrangement joins TRBV5-1 to TRBJ2-5, with TRBD1 identical over 9 bases. The CDR3 has 16 residues. Germline CDR1 and CDR2: SGHRS and YFSETQ. V trimming: 4 bases; J trimming: 5 bases; junction bases outside the gene matches: 12. The CDR3: CASSAGSGTGFETQYF. CDR3 DNA sequence: TGCGCCAGCAGCGCCGGTTCCGGGACAGGGTTTGAGACCCAGTACTTC. The full variable domain, its missing parts supplied by reference TRBV5-1 and TRBJ2-5, is KAGVTQTPRYLIKTRGQQVTLSCSPISGHRSVSWYQQTPGQGLQFLFEYFSETQRNKGNFPGRFSGRQFSNSRSEMNVSTLELGDSALYLCASSAGSGTGFETQYFGPGTRLLVL.

Only a few counts were recorded for this clone. The rearrangement uses TRBV5-6 and TRBJ1-2, with TRBD1 matching 11 bases. The CDR3 loop spans 14 amino acids. V lost 3 bases to trimming and J lost 8 bases; unmatched junction nucleotides: 6. Germline assignment: CDR1 SGHDT and CDR2 YYEEEE. The CDR3: CASSSGQGARGYTF. CDR3 bases: TGTGCCAGCAGCTCCGGACAGGGGGCAAGAGGCTACACCTTC.

This clone turned up a few times. The chain recombines TRBV7-7 with TRBJ1-1; D is unclear. The CDR3 length is 13 residues. V lost 5 bases and J 0 bases, leaving 7 bases between the germline ends. Germline CDR1 and CDR2: SSHAT and FNYEAQ (reference sequence). The CDR3 protein is CASSAHLNTEAFF. DNA for the CDR3: TGTGCCAGCAGCGCACACCTGAACACTGAAGCTTTCTTT.

The chain has TRBV19 and TRBJ2-2, with a weak D call TRBD2 (5 bases). The CDR3 has 15 residues. Germline values: CDR1 LNHDA, CDR2 SQIVND (reference sequence). Trimming stripped 5 bases from V and 1 base from J, with 11 bases between. The CDR3 DNA reads TGTGCCAGTAGTGCCGGGGTTCGGAACACCGGGGAGCTGTTTTTT. It codes for CASSAGVRNTGELFF.

The V gene is TRBV27, the J gene TRBJ2-5; 12 nucleotides match TRBD1. The ends lost 5 bases at V and 1 base at J; junction bases unmatched: 8. Germline CDR1 and CDR2: MNHEY and SMNVEV (reference sequence). The CDR3 is made up of 17 amino acids. CDR3 nucleotides: TGTGCCAGCAGTGGGGACAGGGGGCGGTCGGTCCAAGAGACCCAGTACTTC. This gives the protein CASSGDRGRSVQETQYF.

The chain combines TRBV2 with TRBJ1-1; weak D call: TRBD1 (6 bases). The germline V gene has CDR1 SNHLY and CDR2 FYNNEI. The ends were cut back, 5 bases at V and 4 bases at J, with 11 bases in the middle. This CDR3 has 13 residues. CDR3 region: CASSLQGVTEAFF. The CDR3 DNA follows: TGTGCCAGCAGTTTACAGGGAGTCACTGAAGCTTTCTTT. Full variable domain (missing parts from reference TRBV2 and TRBJ1-1): EPEVTQTPSHQVTQMGQEVILRCVPISNHLYFYWYRQILGQKVEFLVSFYNNEISEKSEIFDDQFSVERPDGSNFTLKIRSTKLEDSAMYFCASSLQGVTEAFFGQGTRLTVV.

The rearrangement uses TRBV18 and TRBJ2-7, with 11 bases fitting TRBD2. In germline, CDR1 is KGHSH, CDR2 LQKENI. The CDR3 has 15 residues. Losses at the gene ends were 2 bases for V and 2 bases for J; bases not matched to a gene: 2. CDR3 in DNA: TGTGCCAGCTCACCAGGTAGCGGGAGGGCCTACGAGCAGTACTTC. Translation: CASSPGSGRAYEQYF.

This chain connects TRBV3-1 (or the pseudogene TRBV3-2) to TRBJ1-1; 7 nucleotides align to TRBD1. There are 14 residues in the CDR3. J lost 3 bases, V lost 5 bases, and 6 bases had no gene match. Germline assignment: CDR1 LGHDT and CDR2 YNNKEL (reference sequence). This CDR3 is CASSTWTGDTEAFF. As DNA, the CDR3 is TGTGCCAGCAGCACATGGACAGGCGACACTGAAGCTTTCTTT.

This clone appeared a single time. The CDR3 DNA reads as TGTGCCAGCTCACCACGGGGGGACTGGGGCAATCAGCCCCAGCATTTT. It translates to CASSPRGDWGNQPQHF. This chain joins TRBV18 and TRBJ1-5; TRBD1 is a possible D gene (5 bases). The CDR3 sequence is 16 residues long. V lost 1 base and J lost 2, with 12 bases in between. Germline assignment: CDR1 KGHSH and CDR2 LQKENI.

Many counts were recorded for this clone. The J gene is TRBJ1-3, the V gene TRBV28; 7 nucleotides align to TRBD1. Germline V gives CDR1 MDHEN, CDR2 SYDVKM. V lost 5 bases to trimming and J lost 0 bases; unmatched junction nucleotides: 10. The CDR3 is 17 residues long. For the CDR3, the DNA is TGTGCCAGCAGTACAAAGGGACAGCCAAGCTCTGGAAACACCATATATTTT. Its translation: CASSTKGQPSSGNTIYF.

V and J are TRBV11-2 and TRBJ1-1; D is perhaps TRBD1 (5 bases). CDR3 length: 13 residues. Trimming removed 5 bases at V and 1 base at J, with 8 bases between. Per the germline V gene, CDR1 is SGHAT and CDR2 is FQNNGV. CDR3 region: CASSTQGNTEAFF. As DNA, the CDR3 is TGTGCCAGCAGCACCCAGGGGAACACTGAAGCTTTCTTT.

V and J are TRBV6-2 or TRBV6-3 and TRBJ1-1; possible D gene TRBD1, 5 bases. V shed 4 bases and J shed 4 bases, with 10 bases lying between them. This CDR3 contains 13 residues. CDR1 and CDR2 from the germline V gene are MNHEY and SVGEGT. CDR3 amino acids: CASSWTRLTEAFF. The DNA of the CDR3 is TGTGCCAGCAGTTGGACAAGGCTCACTGAAGCTTTCTTT.

The chain combines TRBV4-2 with TRBJ2-7; TRBD2 aligns across 10 bases. Trimming cost V 0 bases and J 7 bases; bases outside gene matches: 12. The germline gives CDR1 LGHNA, CDR2 YNFKEQ. This CDR3 comprises 17 residues. CDR3 sequence reads: CASSQEAGLAGVQEQYF. CDR3 DNA sequence: TGTGCCAGCAGCCAAGAGGCTGGGCTAGCGGGGGTTCAAGAGCAGTACTTC.